These T cell receptor beta chains were read from a single sample in a study of blood T cell repertoires in COVID-19. Sequencing used immunoSEQ multiplex PCR; TCRdb keeps in-frame clones, though not all of them. The table lists about 160,000 clones, over 75% of them singletons. The sequenced sample was peripheral blood. The origin of the receptors is a man in his 60s who had recovered from COVID-19. Each CDR3 is given with its conserved first and last residue. Each record gives: D gene, J gene, clone size, V gene, CDR3 protein, CDR3 DNA. D genes are given only for firm matches. The size field is filled for only some rows; it gives once, few, many or a size class.

NA	TRBJ2-3	NA	TRBV5-8	CASSLGTRRGMVDTQYF	TGTGCCAGCAGCTTGGGGACCCGCAGGGGAATGGTGGATACGCAGTATTTT
TRBD1	TRBJ2-3	NA	TRBV11-3	CASSLGTGDVTDTQYF	TGTGCCAGCAGCTTAGGGACAGGGGATGTAACAGATACGCAGTATTTT
TRBD2	TRBJ2-1	NA	TRBV11-1	CASSPRTSATYNEQFF	TGTGCCAGCAGCCCCCGGACTAGCGCCACGTACAATGAGCAGTTCTTC
NA	TRBJ1-5	NA	TRBV5-4	CASSFQQGPQHF	TGTGCCAGCAGCTTTCAACAGGGTCCCCAGCATTTT
NA	TRBJ1-2	NA	TRBV3-1/TRBV3-2	CATTGDTNYGYTF	TGTGCCACCACGGGGGATACTAACTATGGCTACACCTTC
TRBD1	TRBJ1-1	NA	TRBV5-6	CASGQGATEAFF	TGTGCCAGCGGACAGGGGGCTACTGAAGCTTTCTTT
NA	TRBJ2-5	NA	TRBV6-5	CASSYSKGAAGETQYF	TGTGCCAGCAGTTACTCGAAAGGGGCAGCGGGAGAGACCCAGTACTTC
NA	TRBJ1-2	few	TRBV29-1	CSVAAGVGYTF	TGCAGCGTTGCAGCAGGGGTGGGCTACACCTTC
TRBD1	TRBJ1-5	NA	TRBV7-9	CASSSRTGDQPQHF	TGTGCCAGCAGCTCACGGACAGGGGATCAGCCCCAGCATTTT
NA	TRBJ2-1	NA	TRBV19	CASSMGAAYNEQFF	TGTGCCAGTAGTATGGGGGCAGCCTACAATGAGCAGTTCTTC
NA	TRBJ1-4	NA	TRBV29-1	CSVGTLTNEKLFF	TGCAGCGTTGGGACTTTAACTAATGAAAAACTGTTTTTT
NA	TRBJ2-1	NA	TRBV19	CASSTDRNEQFF	TGTGCCAGTAGTACTGACAGGAATGAGCAGTTCTTC
NA	TRBJ1-2	few	TRBV14	CASSQEQGLYGYTF	TGTGCCAGCAGCCAAGAGCAAGGACTCTATGGCTACACCTTC
NA	TRBJ2-2	NA	TRBV7-3	CASSSGLAKAGELFF	TGTGCCAGCAGCTCTGGGCTAGCGAAAGCCGGGGAGCTGTTTTTT
NA	TRBJ1-2	few	TRBV6-2/TRBV6-3	CASSYGTHHGYTF	TGTGCCAGCAGTTACGGGACTCACCATGGCTACACCTTC
NA	TRBJ1-5	NA	TRBV14	CASSQDRGQPQHF	TGTGCCAGCAGCCAAGATCGTGGCCAGCCCCAGCATTTT
NA	TRBJ1-5	NA	TRBV28	CASSLTSGAQHF	TGTGCCAGCAGTTTAACTTCAGGGGCCCAGCATTTT
TRBD1	TRBJ2-7	NA	TRBV5-1	CASSFGTGAGYEQYF	TGCGCCAGCAGCTTCGGGACAGGGGCGGGATACGAGCAGTACTTC
TRBD1	TRBJ1-2	NA	TRBV5-1	CASSPQGDGYTF	TGCGCCAGCAGCCCCCAGGGGGATGGCTACACCTTC
TRBD1	TRBJ1-4	NA	TRBV7-6	CASSSEGAGSTNEKLFF	TGTGCCAGCAGCTCCGAGGGGGCAGGATCTACTAATGAAAAACTGTTTTTT
NA	TRBJ1-1	NA	TRBV10-3	CAIRNRDNTEAFF	TGTGCCATCAGAAACAGGGATAACACTGAAGCTTTCTTT
TRBD2	TRBJ2-1	NA	TRBV5-4	CASSRNWGGYNEQFF	TGTGCCAGCAGCCGGAACTGGGGGGGTTACAATGAGCAGTTCTTC
NA	TRBJ2-7	NA	TRBV6-5	CASSYEAVSYEQYF	TGTGCCAGCAGTTACGAGGCTGTCAGCTACGAGCAGTACTTC
NA	TRBJ2-7	NA	TRBV19	CASSIDTVSYEQYF	TGTGCCAGTAGTATAGACACAGTATCCTACGAGCAGTACTTC
TRBD2	TRBJ2-3	NA	TRBV5-1	CASSSTSGTDTQYF	TGCGCCAGCAGCTCGACTAGCGGCACAGATACGCAGTATTTT
NA	TRBJ2-3	NA	TRBV7-7	CASSSTLDNTDTQYF	TGTGCTAGCAGCTCGACATTGGACAACACAGATACGCAGTATTTT
TRBD1	TRBJ2-7	NA	TRBV6-5	CASTSDRGDEQYF	TGTGCCAGCACCTCGGACAGGGGCGACGAGCAGTACTTC
TRBD2	TRBJ2-3	NA	TRBV7-3	CASSVTGTRDADTQYF	TGTGCCAGCAGCGTAACCGGGACTAGAGATGCAGATACGCAGTATTTT
NA	TRBJ2-7	few	TRBV4-1	CASSQGPPPWASYEQYF	TGCGCCAGCAGCCAAGGTCCCCCCCCTTGGGCGTCCTACGAGCAGTACTTC
TRBD1	TRBJ1-6	NA	TRBV13	CASSSQGGVSPLHF	TGTGCCAGCAGCTCACAGGGGGGTGTTTCACCCCTCCACTTT
NA	TRBJ2-3	few	TRBV7-2	CASSLGSEADTQYF	TGTGCCAGCAGCTTAGGTAGCGAGGCAGATACGCAGTATTTT
NA	TRBJ2-5	NA	TRBV15	CATSRDRDSQETQYF	TGTGCCACCAGCAGAGATCGAGACAGCCAAGAGACCCAGTACTTC
NA	TRBJ2-6	NA	TRBV5-5	CASSLEAGWSGANVLTF	TGTGCCAGCAGCTTGGAGGCAGGGTGGTCTGGGGCCAACGTCCTGACTTTC
NA	TRBJ2-3	NA	TRBV7-2	CASSLVGEFTDTQYF	TGTGCCAGCAGCTTAGTTGGGGAGTTCACAGATACGCAGTATTTT
TRBD1	TRBJ1-5	NA	TRBV5-1	CASSQGQGNQPQHF	TGCGCCAGCAGCCAGGGACAGGGCAATCAGCCCCAGCATTTT
NA	TRBJ1-1	NA	TRBV5-1	CASSIMTLNTEAFF	TGCGCCAGCAGCATCATGACTTTGAACACTGAAGCTTTCTTT
TRBD1	TRBJ1-5	NA	TRBV30	CAWSQGALQPQHF	TGTGCCTGGAGCCAGGGGGCCCTTCAGCCCCAGCATTTT
TRBD1	TRBJ1-1	NA	TRBV18	CASSPGSGGHLEAFF	TGTGCCAGCTCACCAGGGTCAGGGGGCCACCTTGAAGCTTTCTTT
NA	TRBJ2-7	NA	TRBV20-1	CSAKSSYEQYF	TGCAGTGCAAAGAGCTCCTACGAGCAGTACTTC
TRBD1	TRBJ1-2	NA	TRBV5-4	CASSYSSPGQGGYGYTF	TGTGCCAGCAGCTACTCCTCGCCGGGACAGGGGGGCTATGGCTACACCTTC
NA	TRBJ1-1	few	TRBV29-1	CSVGSGDTEAFF	TGCAGCGTTGGGAGCGGGGACACTGAAGCTTTCTTT
NA	TRBJ2-3	NA	TRBV18	CASSPPVTDTQYF	TGTGCCAGCTCACCTCCCGTAACAGATACGCAGTATTTT
TRBD2	TRBJ2-1	once	TRBV7-3	CASSQGTSGAGNEQFF	TGTGCCAGCAGTCAAGGGACTAGCGGGGCCGGCAATGAGCAGTTCTTC
TRBD1	TRBJ2-2	NA	TRBV3-1/TRBV3-2	CASSPGTGGIFLTGELFF	TGTGCCAGCAGCCCTGGGACAGGGGGAATCTTCCTGACCGGGGAGCTGTTTTTT
TRBD1	TRBJ1-1	once	TRBV6-5	CASSSSGTGNSAFF	TGTGCCAGCAGTTCCTCCGGGACAGGGAACTCAGCTTTCTTT
NA	TRBJ1-1	once	TRBV10-3	CATLRGSGKNTEAFF	TGTGCCACTTTGAGGGGGTCGGGGAAGAACACTGAAGCTTTCTTT
NA	TRBJ1-2	NA	TRBV21-1	CASSKAGAQYGYTF	TGTGCCAGCAGCAAAGCAGGGGCGCAGTATGGCTACACCTTC
TRBD1	TRBJ2-7	NA	TRBV7-2	CASSLAPGTAPYEQYF	TGTGCCAGCAGCTTAGCGCCAGGGACAGCCCCCTACGAGCAGTACTTC
TRBD1	TRBJ2-4	NA	TRBV5-1	CASSSFDRGEDKNIQYF	TGCGCCAGCAGCTCGTTCGACAGGGGGGAGGACAAAAACATTCAGTACTTC
TRBD1	TRBJ1-5	NA	TRBV19	CASNTGGGSQHF	TGTGCCAGTAATACAGGGGGGGGGTCCCAGCATTTT
NA	TRBJ2-5	NA	TRBV21-1	CASSKVLAPTQKTQYF	TGTGCCAGCAGCAAAGTACTAGCTCCCACACAAAAGACCCAGTACTTC
NA	TRBJ2-3	NA	TRBV9	CASSVTGVIPDTQYF	TGTGCCAGCAGCGTAACGGGGGTGATACCAGATACGCAGTATTTT
TRBD2	TRBJ2-1	few	TRBV7-9	CASSFAIAGGLDEQFF	TGTGCCAGCAGCTTTGCTATAGCGGGGGGGTTGGATGAGCAGTTCTTC
TRBD1	TRBJ1-1	few	TRBV6-5	CASSYHQGANTEAFF	TGTGCCAGCAGTTATCACCAGGGGGCGAACACTGAAGCTTTCTTT
NA	TRBJ2-1	NA	TRBV6-1	CASSEPTLPGDRDYNEQFF	TGTGCCAGCAGTGAACCAACCCTGCCAGGGGATCGAGACTACAATGAGCAGTTCTTC
NA	TRBJ2-5	NA	TRBV27	CASSLLGSQETQYF	TGTGCCAGCAGTTTATTGGGCAGCCAAGAGACCCAGTACTTC
NA	TRBJ1-1	NA	TRBV18	CASSPTGVMNTEAFF	TGTGCCAGCTCACCTACAGGTGTTATGAACACTGAAGCTTTCTTT
TRBD1	TRBJ1-1	NA	TRBV5-1	CASSLFRTGGSSTEAFF	TGCGCCAGCAGCTTATTCCGGACAGGGGGCTCGTCCACTGAAGCTTTCTTT
NA	TRBJ1-2	NA	TRBV29-1	CSVIQGVDYGYTF	TGCAGCGTTATACAGGGAGTGGACTATGGCTACACCTTC
TRBD1	TRBJ1-5	NA	TRBV6-5	CASRTGVRGQPQHF	TGTGCCAGCAGGACAGGGGTACGAGGTCAGCCCCAGCATTTT